This is a list of T cell receptor beta chains from one sample in a study of blood T cell repertoires in COVID-19. This table comes from immunoSEQ multiplex PCR, and its TCRdb copy is limited to in-frame clones, with some not included. Among approximately 46,000 clones listed, roughly 70% were seen once. Sequenced material: peripheral blood. Receptor source: an elderly man with acute or convalescent COVID-19. Both conserved end residues are part of each CDR3. The D gene is left open where the match is weak. Clone size is given for some rows only: seen once, a few or many times, or a class if the clone is expanded.

TGTGCCAGTAGTATAGCGCGGGGAGGTTTCAATGAGCAGTTCTTC,CASSIARGGFNEQFF,TRBJ2-1,-,-,TRBV19
TGTGCCAGCAGCTTCGGACAAATGAACACTGAAGCTTTCTTT,CASSFGQMNTEAFF,TRBJ1-1,-,-,TRBV7-8
TGTGCCATCAGTGAGACTAGCGTTCTCCAAGAGACCCAGTACTTC,CAISETSVLQETQYF,TRBJ2-5,TRBD2,-,TRBV10-3
TGCGCCAGCACTGACAGGGGGCGGACCTCTGGGGCCAACGTCCTGACTTTC,CASTDRGRTSGANVLTF,TRBJ2-6,TRBD1,-,TRBV5-1
TGTGCCAGCAGCTCGCCGATCGGGGTCCAAGAGACCCAGTACTTC,CASSSPIGVQETQYF,TRBJ2-5,-,-,TRBV5-6
TGTGCCAGCTCACCACCCCAGAACACTGAAGCTTTCTTT,CASSPPQNTEAFF,TRBJ1-1,-,-,TRBV18
TGTGCCAGCAGCGCTTTAGCGGGAGGGCAAGAGACCCAGTACTTC,CASSALAGGQETQYF,TRBJ2-5,TRBD2,-,TRBV6-6
TGCGCCAGCAGCCGACAGGGGGAAGGCACAGATACGCAGTATTTT,CASSRQGEGTDTQYF,TRBJ2-3,TRBD1,-,TRBV5-1
TGTGCCAGCTTCGGTACAGGGAAAGAGACCCAGTACTTC,CASFGTGKETQYF,TRBJ2-5,-,-,TRBV18
TGTGCCAGCAGTTACTCGCGAGGGAGGGCCGCCGGGGAGCTGTTTTTT,CASSYSRGRAAGELFF,TRBJ2-2,TRBD2,once,TRBV6-5
TGTGCCAGTAGTTTACTAGCGGGAGAGGACGAGCAGTACTTC,CASSLLAGEDEQYF,TRBJ2-7,TRBD2,-,TRBV19
TGTGCCAGCAGGAGGGCTAGCGGGGGCAATGAGCAGTTCTTC,CASRRASGGNEQFF,TRBJ2-1,TRBD2,-,TRBV6-5
TGTGCCAGCAGTTCGTGGACAGCTTCCTACGAGCAGTACTTC,CASSSWTASYEQYF,TRBJ2-7,-,few,TRBV28
TGTGCCAGCAGCTTAGACAGGGGGGGTGGGAGGCCCCAGCATTTT,CASSLDRGGGRPQHF,TRBJ1-5,TRBD1,-,TRBV7-2
TGTGCCAGCAGTCCGATCCGGGACAGAGGCCTGAGGGGTGGCTACACCTTC,CASSPIRDRGLRGGYTF,TRBJ1-2,TRBD1,-,TRBV28
TGTGCCTGGAGCCCGGGTCCTGGAGGGGAGCAGTACTTC,CAWSPGPGGEQYF,TRBJ2-7,-,-,TRBV30
TGTGCCAGCAGCTTAGGGAGACTAGCGGGGACCAATGAGCAGTTCTTC,CASSLGRLAGTNEQFF,TRBJ2-1,TRBD2,few,TRBV7-9
TGTGCCAGCAGGCGGACAGCGGCCAAAAACATTCAGTACTTC,CASRRTAAKNIQYF,TRBJ2-4,-,-,TRBV2
TGTGCCAGCAGTTCCTCTATCTACGAGCAGTACTTC,CASSSSIYEQYF,TRBJ2-7,-,-,TRBV28
TGCGCCAGCAGCTTGTCTAGCGGGAACACCGGGGAGCTGTTTTTT,CASSLSSGNTGELFF,TRBJ2-2,TRBD2,many,TRBV5-1
TGTGCCAGCAGTTCCAGGACAGGTACTGACGAGCAGTACTTC,CASSSRTGTDEQYF,TRBJ2-7,TRBD1,few,TRBV6-5
TGTGCCAGCAGTGAAGCGGGACAGTTTGGCTACACCTTC,CASSEAGQFGYTF,TRBJ1-2,TRBD1,-,TRBV6-1
TGTGCCAGCAGTTTTCCAGGGGGCCGGGCTGAAGCTTTCTTT,CASSFPGGRAEAFF,TRBJ1-1,TRBD1,-,TRBV28
TGTGCCTGGAGTGTAATCCAGGGGTACAATGGCTACACCTTC,CAWSVIQGYNGYTF,TRBJ1-2,-,-,TRBV30
TGTGCCAGTAGTATCCGTCTTACCGGGAATGAGCAGTTCTTC,CASSIRLTGNEQFF,TRBJ2-1,-,-,TRBV19
TGTGCCAGCAACAGGGAGAGCGCAAACAATGAGCAGTTCTTC,CASNRESANNEQFF,TRBJ2-1,-,-,TRBV2
TGTGCCAGCAGACGTACAGGGGGTAATTCACCCCTCCACTTT,CASRRTGGNSPLHF,TRBJ1-6,TRBD1,-,TRBV6-5
TGTGCCAGTAGTATGGGGGGTCACTACGAGCAGTACTTC,CASSMGGHYEQYF,TRBJ2-7,-,-,TRBV19
TGTGCCAGCAAGGGGCCCGGCGGCAATCAGCCCCAGCATTTT,CASKGPGGNQPQHF,TRBJ1-5,-,-,TRBV6-5
TGTGCCAGCAGCTTTTACAGGGCCAATGAGCAGTTCTTC,CASSFYRANEQFF,TRBJ2-1,-,-,TRBV7-2
TGTGCCAGCAGTTCCCAGCAGGTTCACGAGCAGTACTTC,CASSSQQVHEQYF,TRBJ2-7,-,-,TRBV6-6
TGTGCCAGCAGTTCACTGACAAGGGGGTATAGCAATCAGCCCCAGCATTTT,CASSSLTRGYSNQPQHF,TRBJ1-5,-,once,TRBV28
TGCGCCAGCAGCCGTAGACAGGGGGCAGGGAACACTGAAGCTTTCTTT,CASSRRQGAGNTEAFF,TRBJ1-1,TRBD1,many,TRBV4-3
TGTGCCAGCAGCCCCGGGACAGCTGGAAACACCATATATTTT,CASSPGTAGNTIYF,TRBJ1-3,TRBD1,few,TRBV28
TGTGCCAGTAGTACCAATAGGGGGACAGGCGCGGACGAGCAGTACTTC,CASSTNRGTGADEQYF,TRBJ2-7,TRBD1,-,TRBV19
TGTGCCAGCAGCAACGCAGGGGGCAGGGGGAGCACTGAAGCTTTCTTT,CASSNAGGRGSTEAFF,TRBJ1-1,TRBD1,-,TRBV7-9
TGCAGCGTTGTCGAGGAGGCAAATCAGCCCCAGCATTTT,CSVVEEANQPQHF,TRBJ1-5,-,-,TRBV29-1
TGTGCCAGTAGGACGACAGCGGGGGAGCAGTACTTC,CASRTTAGEQYF,TRBJ2-7,TRBD2,few,TRBV19
TGTGCCACCAGTGATCCCCGGCAGGCTCAAGAGACCCAGTACTTC,CATSDPRQAQETQYF,TRBJ2-5,-,-,TRBV24-1
TGTGCCAGCAGCTCCCAGGGGGGCGCATCCTACGAGCAGTACTTC,CASSSQGGASYEQYF,TRBJ2-7,-,-,TRBV7-8
TGCGCCAGCAGCCTGGGATCTAGCGGGGGCTTAGAGACCCAGTACTTC,CASSLGSSGGLETQYF,TRBJ2-5,TRBD2,-,TRBV4-1